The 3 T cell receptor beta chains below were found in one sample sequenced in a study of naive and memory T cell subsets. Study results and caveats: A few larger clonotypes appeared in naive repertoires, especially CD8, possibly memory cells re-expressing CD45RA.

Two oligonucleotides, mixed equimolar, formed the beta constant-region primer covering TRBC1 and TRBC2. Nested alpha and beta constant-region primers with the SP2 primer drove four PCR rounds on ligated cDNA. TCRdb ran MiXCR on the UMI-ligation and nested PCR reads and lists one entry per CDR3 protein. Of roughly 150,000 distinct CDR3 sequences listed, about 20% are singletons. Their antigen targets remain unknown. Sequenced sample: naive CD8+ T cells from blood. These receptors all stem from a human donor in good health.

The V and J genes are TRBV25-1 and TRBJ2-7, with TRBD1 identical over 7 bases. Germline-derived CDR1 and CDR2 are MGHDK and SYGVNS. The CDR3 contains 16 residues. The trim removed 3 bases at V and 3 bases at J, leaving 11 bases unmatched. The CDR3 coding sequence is TGTGCCAGCAGTGATGTCCGACAGGGAGAGTTCTACGAGCAGTACTTC. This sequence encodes CASSDVRQGEFYEQYF.

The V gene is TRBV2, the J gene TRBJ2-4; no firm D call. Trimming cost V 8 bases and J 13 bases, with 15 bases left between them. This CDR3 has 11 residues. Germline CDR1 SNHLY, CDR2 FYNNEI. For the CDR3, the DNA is TGTGCCAGCTCCGAGACGCGACCACAGTACTTC. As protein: CASSETRPQYF.

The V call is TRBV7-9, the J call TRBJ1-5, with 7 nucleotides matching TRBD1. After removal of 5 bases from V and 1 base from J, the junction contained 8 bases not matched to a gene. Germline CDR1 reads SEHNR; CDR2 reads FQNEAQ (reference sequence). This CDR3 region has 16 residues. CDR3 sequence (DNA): TGTGCCAGCAGCCCAGACAGGGACACAAGCAATCAGCCCCAGCATTTT. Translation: CASSPDRDTSNQPQHF.